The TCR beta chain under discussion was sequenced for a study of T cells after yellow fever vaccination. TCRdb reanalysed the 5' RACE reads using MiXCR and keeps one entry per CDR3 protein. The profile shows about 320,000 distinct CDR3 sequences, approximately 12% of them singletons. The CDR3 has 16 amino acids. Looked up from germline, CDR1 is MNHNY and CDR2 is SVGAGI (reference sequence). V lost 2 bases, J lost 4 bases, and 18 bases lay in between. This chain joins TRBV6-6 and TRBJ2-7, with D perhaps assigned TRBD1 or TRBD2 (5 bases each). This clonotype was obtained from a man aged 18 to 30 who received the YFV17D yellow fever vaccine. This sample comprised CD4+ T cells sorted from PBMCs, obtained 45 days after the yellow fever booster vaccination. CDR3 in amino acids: CASSYRPPGRHYEQYF. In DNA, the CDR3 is TGTGCCAGCAGTTACCGCCCCCCGGGGCGTCATTACGAGCAGTACTTC.